This T cell receptor (beta chain) appears in the sequencing data of a study of T-cell memory formation after mild COVID-19. TCRdb re-called the 5' RACE reads with MiXCR, one entry per CDR3 protein. The profile shows about 420,000 distinct CDR3 sequences, less than 25% of them singletons. V shed 3 bases, J shed 5 bases, and the junction held 11 bases outside the gene matches. CDR1 LGHNA and CDR2 YSLEER come from the germline V gene. The CDR3 sequence is 17 residues long. Source material: PBMCs or a T cell subset sorted from them (not recorded which). The V call is TRBV4-3, the J call TRBJ2-1, with 9 nucleotides matching TRBD2. The sequence was obtained from an adult woman who had mild COVID-19 (a few samples of this study predate the infection). Cell type and time point are not known. CDR3 nucleotides: TGCGCCAGCAGCCACCGTAGCGGGAGAGTCCGGGACAATGAGCAGTTCTTC. The encoded protein is CASSHRSGRVRDNEQFF.